A selection of T cell receptor beta chains follows, all from one sample in a study of blood T cell dynamics during melanoma immunotherapy. TCRdb keeps only in-frame clones here, not all; method: immunoSEQ multiplex PCR. The data show 8,000 or so clones, around 84% seen once. Here the sequenced sample was blood, taken from a patient treated with checkpoint blockade. The source is a human donor with melanoma. The CDR3 runs from the conserved cysteine through the conserved F or W. The D gene is left open where the match is weak. The size entry is marked missing in some rows and otherwise reads once, few, many or a size class.

15	TRBV5-6	few	TRBJ1-2	-	TGTGCCAGCAGCCCAGGACAAGGGGGTAACTATGGCTACACCTTC	CASSPGQGGNYGYTF
15	TRBV5-4	-	TRBJ1-6	TRBD1	TGTGCCAGCAGTTCCGGGACAGGGAGGAATTCACCCCTCCACTTT	CASSSGTGRNSPLHF
13	TRBV2	-	TRBJ2-1	-	TGTGCCAGCAGTGAAATAGTGGGGGATGAGCAGTTCTTC	CASSEIVGDEQFF
13	TRBV29-1	few	TRBJ1-5	TRBD1	TGCAGCGTAGGACAGGGGAGCAATCAGCCCCAGCATTTT	CSVGQGSNQPQHF
16	TRBV28	-	TRBJ1-3	-	TGTGCCAGCAGTCTCATGGACGCCTACTCTGGAAACACCATATATTTT	CASSLMDAYSGNTIYF
15	TRBV6-5	-	TRBJ1-5	-	TGTGCCAGCAGTACGGGACCCAGGGGCAATCAGCCCCAGCATTTT	CASSTGPRGNQPQHF
15	TRBV28	-	TRBJ1-5	-	TGTGCCAGCAGTTCAGGTGGGGCCTTCAATCAGCCCCAGCATTTT	CASSSGGAFNQPQHF
14	TRBV10-2	-	TRBJ2-7	-	TGCGCCAGCAGTCGGGGGACGGGAACCTACGAGCAGTACTTC	CASSRGTGTYEQYF
14	TRBV18	-	TRBJ1-5	TRBD1	TGTGCCAGCTCGGTCCAGGGGGACAATCAGCCCCAGCATTTT	CASSVQGDNQPQHF
14	TRBV2	-	TRBJ2-5	TRBD1	TGTGCCAGCGTATGGGACAGGGGCGTGGAGACCCAGTACTTC	CASVWDRGVETQYF
14	TRBV2	-	TRBJ1-4	-	TGTGCCAGCAGGAGGGGCAACAATGGTGAAAAACTGTTTTTT	CASRRGNNGEKLFF
16	TRBV7-2	-	TRBJ1-6	-	TGTGCCAGCAGCCTCATCGGGCAGGGAGTTATTTCACCCCTCCACTTT	CASSLIGQGVISPLHF
14	TRBV7-2	-	TRBJ2-7	-	TGTGCCAGCAGCTTAAATTCCCTTACCTACGAGCAGTACTTC	CASSLNSLTYEQYF
14	TRBV30	-	TRBJ2-3	TRBD1	TGTGCCTGGGACAGGGGAAACCGGGCAGATACGCAGTATTTT	CAWDRGNRADTQYF
16	TRBV30	-	TRBJ2-3	TRBD2	TGTGCCTGGAGTGAGTTAGCGGGAGGGCCCACAGATACGCAGTATTTT	CAWSELAGGPTDTQYF
13	TRBV13	-	TRBJ1-2	TRBD1	TGTGCCAGCAGCTCTACAGGGGATTATGGCTACACCTTC	CASSSTGDYGYTF
8	TRBV28	-	TRBJ2-1	-	TGTGCCGGCAATGAGCAGTTCTTC	CAGNEQFF
14	TRBV5-1	-	TRBJ2-7	-	TGCGCCAGCAGCTTGGGACAGCTAAACTACGAGCAGTACTTC	CASSLGQLNYEQYF
15	TRBV6-1	once	TRBJ2-2	TRBD1	TGTGCCAGCACCCGGGACAGGGGGCCATCTGGGGAGCTGTTTTTT	CASTRDRGPSGELFF
16	TRBV6-4	-	TRBJ2-6	-	TGTGCCAGCAGTGACTCCTCCGGGTCTGGGGCCAACGTCCTGACTTTC	CASSDSSGSGANVLTF
14	TRBV10-1	few	TRBJ2-7	TRBD1	TGCGCCAGCAGTGAGCCTCGACAGGGGCACGAGCAGTACTTC	CASSEPRQGHEQYF
15	TRBV30	-	TRBJ2-2	-	TGTGCCTGGAGTGGTACTGGGCAGGACACCGGGGAGCTGTTTTTT	CAWSGTGQDTGELFF
16	TRBV5-1	-	TRBJ1-5	-	TGCGCCAGCAGCCCGGGAGAAGGGGGAGCGGGTCAGCCCCAGCATTTT	CASSPGEGGAGQPQHF
12	TRBV28	few	TRBJ1-3	-	TGTGCCAGCAGCGACTCTGGAAACACCATATATTTT	CASSDSGNTIYF
13	TRBV2	-	TRBJ1-4	-	TGTGCCAGCATGAGGGGGGAGGGTGAAAAACTGTTTTTT	CASMRGEGEKLFF
13	TRBV6-1	few	TRBJ1-2	-	TGTGCCAGCAGTACAGGGCGCAACTATGGCTACACCTTC	CASSTGRNYGYTF
15	TRBV6-1	-	TRBJ1-3	-	TGTGCCAGCAGTGACAGTTCCTGGGGCGGAAACACCATATATTTT	CASSDSSWGGNTIYF
14	TRBV29-1	once	TRBJ1-1	TRBD1	TGCAGCACCGCCCGGGGACAGGGGAACACTGAAGCTTTCTTT	CSTARGQGNTEAFF
15	TRBV18	-	TRBJ2-7	-	TGTGCCAGCTCACCACAAAGGACAACGGCCTACGAGCAGTACTTC	CASSPQRTTAYEQYF
15	TRBV4-1	-	TRBJ1-2	TRBD1	TGCGCCAGCAGCCAGGCGACAGGGGCTAACTATGGCTACACCTTC	CASSQATGANYGYTF
17	TRBV7-6	-	TRBJ2-3	TRBD1	TGTGCCAGCAGCTCTCTTGTCGGACAGGGTGGTACAGATACGCAGTATTTT	CASSSLVGQGGTDTQYF
15	TRBV5-4	-	TRBJ2-7	TRBD1	TGTGCCAGCAGCTTGGGCAGGGGGCAAGACTACGAGCAGTACTTC	CASSLGRGQDYEQYF
14	TRBV25-1	-	TRBJ1-5	-	TGTGCCAGCAGTGACCTCGGCCCCGGTCAGCCCCAGCATTTT	CASSDLGPGQPQHF
15	TRBV7-8	-	TRBJ1-5	TRBD1	TGTGCCAGCAGCTTCTTGGACAGGGGGCATCAGCCCCAGCATTTT	CASSFLDRGHQPQHF
16	TRBV14	-	TRBJ2-6	-	TGTGCCAGCAGCCAAGACCGTACCTCTGGGGCCAACGTCCTGACTTTC	CASSQDRTSGANVLTF
18	TRBV11-1	-	TRBJ2-6	-	TGTGCCAGCAGCCGCCCCCAACAGTCGTTCTCTGGGGCCAACGTCCTGACTTTC	CASSRPQQSFSGANVLTF
14	TRBV28	once	TRBJ1-6	-	TGTGCCAGCAGTTTAGGAGGGTATAATTCACCCCTCCACTTT	CASSLGGYNSPLHF
11	TRBV10-3	-	TRBJ2-1	-	TGTGCCATCAGTCGGGACAATGAGCAGTTCTTC	CAISRDNEQFF
14	TRBV30	-	TRBJ1-1	-	TGTGCCTGGGTCCGAATGAGGAGGGCCACTGAAGCTTTCTTT	CAWVRMRRATEAFF
11	TRBV20-1	-	TRBJ1-1	-	TGCAGTGCCCCGAGGAACACTGAAGCTTTCTTT	CSAPRNTEAFF
19	TRBV4-1	once	TRBJ2-2	TRBD2	TGCGCCAGCAGCGAAGGGCTGGTGGCGGGAGGGCCGGGGACCGGGGAGCTGTTTTTT	CASSEGLVAGGPGTGELFF
15	TRBV11-3	-	TRBJ2-1	TRBD2	TGTGCCAGCAGCCAAAGCGGGAGTCCCTACAATGAGCAGTTCTTC	CASSQSGSPYNEQFF
15	TRBV19	few	TRBJ1-4	-	TGTGCCAGTAGTGCCCTCAGGGGTTCTAATGAAAAACTGTTTTTT	CASSALRGSNEKLFF
15	TRBV5-5	-	TRBJ2-1	TRBD2	TGTGCCAGCAGCTTGGGACTAGCGAACCACAATGAGCAGTTCTTC	CASSLGLANHNEQFF
16	TRBV28	-	TRBJ2-7	TRBD2	TGTGCCAGCAGTCCCTCGTCGACTAGCGGGACGTACGAGCAGTACTTC	CASSPSSTSGTYEQYF
15	TRBV7-9	few	TRBJ1-1	-	TGTGCCAGCAGCTTAGCTGCCAAGATTAACACTGAAGCTTTCTTT	CASSLAAKINTEAFF
13	TRBV6-5	-	TRBJ2-3	-	TGTGCCACCTACGGCACCAGCACAGATACGCAGTATTTT	CATYGTSTDTQYF
14	TRBV7-9	-	TRBJ2-1	-	TGTGCCAGCTTCCTTGCGGGCGGAAGGGGTGAGCAGTTCTTC	CASFLAGGRGEQFF
14	TRBV28	few	TRBJ1-6	TRBD1	TGTGCCAGCAGTGCCCGACAGGGCCGTTCACCCCTCCACTTT	CASSARQGRSPLHF
13	TRBV5-1	-	TRBJ2-3	-	TGCGCCAGCAGCTTGAGATTGACAGATACGCAGTATTTT	CASSLRLTDTQYF
16	TRBV5-1	-	TRBJ2-7	TRBD2	TGCGCCAGCAGCCCATGGCCCCAGCGGGAGGCCTACGAGCAGTACTTC	CASSPWPQREAYEQYF
14	TRBV7-9	-	TRBJ2-3	-	TGTGCCAGCAGCCTAGGCGCTTCCACAGATACGCAGTATTTT	CASSLGASTDTQYF
15	TRBV7-8	-	TRBJ2-3	-	TGTGCCAGCAGCCCCCTCGAGAGGTTCACAGATACGCAGTATTTT	CASSPLERFTDTQYF
15	TRBV19	once	TRBJ2-1	-	TGTGCCAGTACCCCCCTGGGGTCTCCTTCTCATGAGCAGTTCTTC	CASTPLGSPSHEQFF